Sequencing of this T cell receptor beta chain was carried out in a study of blood T cell repertoires in COVID-19 (dated by TCRdb to about 2020). For context, the study as a whole: The collaborator samples originated in the United States, Italy and Spain and spanned the acute and convalescent phases of COVID-19. A freely available public database, intended as a resource for researchers studying the immune response to SARS-CoV-2, is where the repertoires were released. The sample metadata nearly always contained a de-identified subject ID, COVID-19 status, age in years and sex. Samples came from the ongoing ImmuneRACE study (first 160 participants) plus 1,254 subjects from 6 global collaborators. Where available, HLA class I and class II types were taken from metadata supplied by the sample provider and were not determined by assay-based typing. The dataset comprised deeply sampled blood TCRbeta repertoires from subjects exposed to, actively infected with, or recovered from COVID-19. The material from the prospective study consisted of cDNA or gDNA derived from T cells, B-cell-depleted T cells, or PBMCs. What the authors observed across the whole study: Clinical and demographic metadata were provided uncurated, with the amount varying by source and participant.

Participants in the prospective study were enrolled through a virtual design, were aged roughly 18 to 100 years, and lived in 24 United States geographic areas. Cohort assignment in the prospective study relied on participant-reported clinical history from a screening survey and a study questionnaire. In the prospective study, whole blood, serum and a nasopharyngeal or oropharyngeal swab were collected from each participant by mobile phlebotomists. Participants in the prospective study had the option to provide additional blood draws and questionnaires over a 2-month period. Before DNA extraction, blood samples from the prospective study were shipped at room temperature or frozen. Note on this clone: Its recognized antigen is unknown. No base qualities exist here, and no much larger clone lies one base off it.

The germline V gene supplies CDR1 SGHTA and CDR2 FQGNSA. The CDR3, cysteine through phenylalanine, is 15 amino acids long. Only the CDR3 DNA is retained, 45 bases long and in frame from the first base. The V end gives up 5 bases and the J end 3 bases, leaving 6 bases in the junction not matched to a gene. TCRbeta CDR3 regions were amplified from genomic DNA by means of the immunoSEQ Assay, a bias-controlled multiplex PCR. The original methods were these. The number of nucleated cells in each sample was estimated from the amplification of reference gene primers within the assay. To quantify the absolute abundance of each unique TCRbeta CDR3 rearrangement, sequence reads were collapsed and filtered. For each sample, productive Simpson clonality was calculated as the square root of Simpson's diversity index across productive rearrangements. TCRdb carries this immuneACCESS record with in-frame sequences only. Its versions omit some clonotypes, under half of them owing to an unresolved V gene in the studies checked, with the rest unexplained. V and J calls and clone size are given by that table; D and trimming were obtained from the DNA. The sample table lists 200,000 to 250,000 clones, around 88% of them with a count of one. The ten largest make up about 14% of the sample.

Material: PBMCs or T cells enriched from blood (not recorded which). The V gene is TRBV7-2 and the J gene is TRBJ2-1, and 8 bases in between align with TRBD2. The origin of this receptor is a woman in her fifties or sixties with acute COVID-19. The DNA sequence follows: TGTGCCAGCAGCAAAACCGGGAGGGGCTACAATGAGCAGTTCTTC. This yields the protein CASSKTGRGYNEQFF.